The present entry profiles one TCR beta chain with its context. Antigen specificity is unknown. Sequencing was performed with immunoSEQ multiplex PCR; in TCRdb, only in-frame clones are kept and a portion is missing. This sample has approximately 70,000 clones; 80% to 85% occur once, and the top ten carry more than 1%. Prior to sequencing, the ViraFEST assay stimulated PBMC with viral peptide pools, which expanded the antigen-specific CD4+ T cells. Having been cultured for 10 days, the cells underwent CD4+ T cell isolation. Participants were given two doses of BNT162b2 or mRNA-1273 vaccine. Recipients of the vaccine had no prior SARS-CoV-2 infection and negative nucleocapsid antibodies. It was with roughly 9.5 IU/ml IL-2 and 9.5 to 10 ug/ml peptides that 2 million to 2.5 million PBMC per well were cultured. These data belong to a study of vaccination effects on CD4 cells after COVID-19. Germline V gives CDR1 LNHDA, CDR2 SQIVND (reference sequence). The V gene lost 0 bases and the J gene lost 6 bases, with 14 bases spanning the gap. CDR3 length: 15 amino acids.

The sequenced sample was CD4+ T cells from PBMCs cultured with HCoV-229E spike peptides, obtained after COVID-19 vaccination. The receptor's source is a human donor who received a COVID-19 vaccine. The chain is built from TRBV19 and TRBJ1-1; D call uncertain. CDR3 sequence: CASSIDLVSLSEAFF. The CDR3 nucleotides are TGTGCCAGTAGTATAGATTTGGTCTCGTTGTCTGAAGCTTTCTTT.